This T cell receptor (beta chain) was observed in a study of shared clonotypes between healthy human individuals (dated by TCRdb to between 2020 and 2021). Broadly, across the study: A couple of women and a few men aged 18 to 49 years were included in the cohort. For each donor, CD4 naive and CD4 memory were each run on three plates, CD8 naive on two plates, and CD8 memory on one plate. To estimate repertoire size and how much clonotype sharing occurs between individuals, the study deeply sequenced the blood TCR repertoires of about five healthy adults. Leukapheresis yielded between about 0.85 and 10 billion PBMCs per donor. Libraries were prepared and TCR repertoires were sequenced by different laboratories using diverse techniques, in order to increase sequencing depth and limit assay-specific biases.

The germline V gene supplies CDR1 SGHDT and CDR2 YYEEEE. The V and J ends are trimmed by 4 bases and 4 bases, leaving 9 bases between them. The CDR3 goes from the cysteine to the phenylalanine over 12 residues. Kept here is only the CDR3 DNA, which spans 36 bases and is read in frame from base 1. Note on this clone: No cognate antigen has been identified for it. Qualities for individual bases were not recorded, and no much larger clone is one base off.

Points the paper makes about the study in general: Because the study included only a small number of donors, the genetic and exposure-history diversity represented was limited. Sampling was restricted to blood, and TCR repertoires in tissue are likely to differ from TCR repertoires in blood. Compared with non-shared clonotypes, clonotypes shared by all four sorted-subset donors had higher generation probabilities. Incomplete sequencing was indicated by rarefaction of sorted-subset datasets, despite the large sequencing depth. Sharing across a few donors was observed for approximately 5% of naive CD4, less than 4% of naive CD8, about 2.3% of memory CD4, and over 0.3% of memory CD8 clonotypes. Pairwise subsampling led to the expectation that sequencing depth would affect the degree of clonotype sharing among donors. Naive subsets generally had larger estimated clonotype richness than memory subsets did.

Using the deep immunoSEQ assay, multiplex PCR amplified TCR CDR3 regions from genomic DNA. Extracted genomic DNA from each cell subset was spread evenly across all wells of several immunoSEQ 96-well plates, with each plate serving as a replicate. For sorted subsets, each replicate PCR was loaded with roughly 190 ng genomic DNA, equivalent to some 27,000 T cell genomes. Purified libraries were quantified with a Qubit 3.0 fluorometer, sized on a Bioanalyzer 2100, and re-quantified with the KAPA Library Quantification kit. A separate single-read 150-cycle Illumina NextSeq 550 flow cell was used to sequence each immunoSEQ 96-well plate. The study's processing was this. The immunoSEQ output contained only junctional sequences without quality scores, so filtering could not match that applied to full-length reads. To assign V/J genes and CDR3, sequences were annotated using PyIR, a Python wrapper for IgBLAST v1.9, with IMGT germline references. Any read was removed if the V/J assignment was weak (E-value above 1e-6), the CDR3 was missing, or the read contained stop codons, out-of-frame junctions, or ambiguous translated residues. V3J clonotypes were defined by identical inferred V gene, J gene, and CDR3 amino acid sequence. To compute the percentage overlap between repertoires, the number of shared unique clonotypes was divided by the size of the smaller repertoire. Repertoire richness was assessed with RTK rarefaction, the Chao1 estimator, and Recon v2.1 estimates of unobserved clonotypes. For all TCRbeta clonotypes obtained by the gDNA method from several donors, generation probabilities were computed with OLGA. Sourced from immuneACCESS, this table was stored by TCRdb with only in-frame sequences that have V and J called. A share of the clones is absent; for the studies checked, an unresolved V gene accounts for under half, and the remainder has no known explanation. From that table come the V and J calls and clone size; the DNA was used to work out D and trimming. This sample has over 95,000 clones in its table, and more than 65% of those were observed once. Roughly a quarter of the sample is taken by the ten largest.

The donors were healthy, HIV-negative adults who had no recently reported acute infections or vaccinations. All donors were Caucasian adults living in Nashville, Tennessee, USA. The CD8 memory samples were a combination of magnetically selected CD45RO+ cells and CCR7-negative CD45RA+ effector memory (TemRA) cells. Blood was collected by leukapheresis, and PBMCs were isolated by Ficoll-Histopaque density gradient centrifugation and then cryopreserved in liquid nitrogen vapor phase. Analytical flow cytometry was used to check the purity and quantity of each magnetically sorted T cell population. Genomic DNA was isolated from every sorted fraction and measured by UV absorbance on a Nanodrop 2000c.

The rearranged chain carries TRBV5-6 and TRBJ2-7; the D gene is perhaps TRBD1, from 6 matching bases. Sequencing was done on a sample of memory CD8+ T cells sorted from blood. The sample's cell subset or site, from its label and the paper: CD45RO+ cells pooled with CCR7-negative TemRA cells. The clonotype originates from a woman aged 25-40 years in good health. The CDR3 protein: CASSKQGYEQYF. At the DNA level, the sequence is TGTGCCAGCAGCAAACAGGGTTACGAGCAGTACTTC.